This TCR beta chain was sequenced during a study of control samples from healthy donors and cancer patients. Germline CDR1 reads SEHNR; CDR2 reads FQNEAQ (reference sequence). V shed 5 bases and J shed 5 bases, with 19 bases lying between them. CDR3 length: 16 residues. Sequencing was performed with immunoSEQ multiplex PCR; in TCRdb, only in-frame clones are kept and a portion is missing. The repertoire includes about 84,000 clones, 84% of them detected once, and around a tenth sits in the top ten. V and J are TRBV7-9 and TRBJ1-5; weak D call: TRBD1 (6 bases). This clonotype was sampled from a man aged 55 to 69 with head and neck cancer. The sample taken for sequencing was PBMCs. The CDR3 reads CASSPLGEGDYQPQHF. DNA for the CDR3: TGTGCCAGCAGCCCCCTTGGAGAGGGGGATTATCAGCCCCAGCATTTT.